This entry is about one TCR beta chain. This clone was recorded once. There is no known antigen for this receptor. No base quality information exists; no much larger clone differs at one position. TCRbeta CDR3 regions were amplified from genomic DNA by means of the immunoSEQ Assay, a bias-controlled multiplex PCR. The paper's data handling went like this. Nucleated cell counts per sample were estimated from amplification of reference gene primers within the assay. Sequence reads were collapsed and filtered to measure the absolute abundance of every unique TCRbeta CDR3 rearrangement. For each sample, productive Simpson clonality was calculated as the square root of Simpson's diversity index over productive rearrangements. This is the immuneACCESS table as TCRdb keeps it, with only in-frame sequences that have V and J called. A part of the clones is gone; compared with another copy, unresolved V genes explain less than half, and the rest is unexplained. That table gives V, J and clone size, and the DNA gave D and trimming. The sample records roughly 260,000 clones, approximately 91% of which are singletons. Roughly 1.2% of the sample belongs to the ten largest clones.

This sample is drawn from a study of blood T cell repertoires in COVID-19 (dated by TCRdb to the early 2020s). With respect to the entire study: The collaborator samples originated in the United States, Italy and Spain and spanned the acute and convalescent phases of COVID-19. The prospective study material was composed of cDNA or gDNA derived from T cells, B-cell-depleted T cells, or PBMCs. Subjects who had been exposed to COVID-19, were actively infected with it, or had recovered from it provided the deeply sampled blood TCRbeta repertoires that made up the dataset. The repertoires were released in a freely available public database meant as a resource for research on the immune response to SARS-CoV-2. Samples came from the ongoing ImmuneRACE study (first 160 participants) plus 1,254 subjects from 6 global collaborators. A de-identified subject ID, COVID-19 status, age in years and sex were almost always included in the sample metadata. Where available, HLA class I and class II types were obtained from metadata supplied by the sample provider rather than from assay-based typing. Beyond this particular receptor, the publication reports: How much clinical and demographic metadata was included differed by source and by participant, and the metadata was provided uncurated.

V and J are trimmed by 7 bases and 8 bases, and the gene matches miss 3 bases of the junction. From cysteine to phenylalanine, the CDR3 is 12 amino acids long. The retained sequence is limited to the CDR3, 36 bases, with the frame set at the first base. Enrolling through a virtual design, the prospective study's participants ranged in age from roughly 18 to 100 years and lived across 24 United States geographic areas. To assign participants to cohorts, the prospective study relied on clinical history that participants themselves reported in a screening survey and a study questionnaire. In the prospective study, whole blood, serum and a nasopharyngeal or oropharyngeal swab were collected from each participant by mobile phlebotomists. Over a roughly 2-month period, participants in the prospective study had the option of providing additional blood draws and questionnaires. Prospective study blood samples were shipped either frozen or at room temperature before DNA extraction.

The TCR sequence derives from a human donor in a cohort exposed to, infected with or recovered from COVID-19 (not recorded which). The donor label of this sample is uncertain. The chain is made from TRBV12-3 or TRBV12-4 and TRBJ1-2; 11 central bases correspond to TRBD1. Source material: PBMCs or T cells enriched from blood (not recorded which). The sequence in DNA is TGTGCCAGCACGGGACAGGGGGGCGGCTACACCTTC. This yields the protein CASTGQGGGYTF.